The present T cell receptor beta chain was sequenced within a study of OX40 agonist ivuxolimab in advanced cancers. Trimming left V 1 base short and J 4 bases short, with 10 bases between. The CDR3 sequence is 13 residues long. CDR1 is GTSNPN, CDR2 SVGIG, per germline (reference sequence). The repertoire was sequenced with immunoSEQ multiplex PCR; TCRdb's copy has only in-frame clones and lacks some. The top ten hold roughly 14% of the sample, which has approximately 77,000 clones, about 90% seen once. The sampling schedule covered blood at baseline, cycle 4 day 1, and cycle 7 day 1. The gene calls are TRBV30 and TRBJ1-1; D is unclear. Sequencing used CD4+ or CD8+ T cells sorted from blood, obtained in a trial of the OX40 agonist ivuxolimab. This receptor was taken from an adult with an advanced solid tumor such as melanoma, head and neck, liver or kidney cancer. The CDR3 loop reads CAWSEVDLTEAFF. CDR3 DNA sequence: TGTGCCTGGAGTGAAGTGGATCTCACTGAAGCTTTCTTT.